These T cell receptor beta chains were read from a single sample in a study of response to subunit inactivated influenza vaccine. TCRdb processed the RT-PCR reads anew with MiXCR; each CDR3 protein has one entry. The sample gives hundreds of thousands of distinct CDR3 sequences, about 11% of which show up once; 10% is in the top ten. The specimen was PBMCs from blood, collected on the day of vaccination. The receptors stem from a man aged 45-65 years who received an inactivated influenza vaccine. Each CDR3 is given with its conserved first and last residue. A D gene is named only where the DNA matches it firmly. Clone size is shown for a subset of rows, as once, few, many or a class of expanded clone.

v_call	j_call	d_call	clone_size	cdr3_aa	cdr3_nt
TRBV7-2	TRBJ2-3	-	few	CASSLSFRDTQYF	TGTGCCAGCAGCTTATCGTTCCGGGATACGCAGTATTTT
TRBV7-9	TRBJ2-5	-	few	CASSLGGRGLETQYF	TGTGCCAGCAGCTTAGGGGGCAGGGGCCTCGAGACCCAGTACTTC
TRBV5-4	TRBJ2-7	TRBD1	few	CASSLDRGNYEQYF	TGTGCCAGCAGCTTGGACAGGGGGAACTACGAGCAGTACTTC
TRBV20-1	TRBJ2-1	-	-	CSARVQGWASYNEQFF	TGCAGTGCTAGAGTGCAGGGATGGGCCTCCTACAATGAGCAGTTCTTC
TRBV5-1	TRBJ2-7	TRBD1	few	CASSLSGTGDDEQYF	TGCGCCAGCAGCTTGTCTGGGACAGGGGATGACGAGCAGTACTTC
TRBV12-3/TRBV12-4	TRBJ1-1	TRBD1	-	CASSLQGGITEAFF	TGTGCCAGCAGTTTACAGGGGGGGATCACTGAAGCTTTCTTT
TRBV28	TRBJ2-7	-	many	CASSLIGTYEQYF	TGTGCCAGCAGTTTAATTGGTACCTACGAGCAGTACTTC
TRBV2	TRBJ2-1	TRBD1	few	CASSWDRGEQFF	TGTGCCAGCAGTTGGGACAGGGGTGAGCAGTTCTTC
TRBV21-1	TRBJ2-1	-	few	CASSKARRGRAYNEQFF	TGTGCCAGCAGCAAAGCGCGCCGGGGCAGGGCATACAATGAGCAGTTCTTC
TRBV5-1	TRBJ2-1	-	many	CASSNPNEQFF	TGCGCCAGCAGCAATCCGAATGAGCAGTTCTTC
TRBV28	TRBJ2-1	TRBD1	few	CASSQGQGNNEQFF	TGTGCCAGCAGCCAGGGACAGGGGAACAATGAGCAGTTCTTC
TRBV28	TRBJ1-6	-	-	CASSLVVEVVPYNSPLHF	TGTGCCAGCAGTTTAGTGGTGGAGGTGGTCCCCTATAATTCACCCCTCCACTTT
TRBV12-3/TRBV12-4	TRBJ1-1	-	few	CASSFLDSTEAFF	TGTGCCAGCAGTTTTTTGGACTCCACTGAAGCTTTCTTT
TRBV24-1	TRBJ2-5	TRBD1	many	CATSVPGQQETQYF	TGTGCCACCAGCGTTCCGGGACAGCAAGAGACCCAGTACTTC
TRBV21-1	TRBJ2-4	-	few	CASSKGPGFFKNIQYF	TGTGCCAGCAGCAAGGGCCCAGGGTTTTTCAAAAACATTCAGTACTTC
TRBV20-1	TRBJ2-2	-	many	CSARTERTGELFF	TGCAGTGCTAGGACAGAGCGTACCGGGGAGCTGTTTTTT
TRBV5-6	TRBJ2-5	-	-	CASSLIAAQETQYF	TGTGCCAGCAGCTTGATAGCTGCCCAAGAGACCCAGTACTTC
TRBV24-1	TRBJ1-5	-	few	CATSMGNQPQHF	TGTGCCACCAGTATGGGCAATCAGCCCCAGCATTTT
TRBV11-2	TRBJ1-6	-	many	CASSLGQGLYSPLHF	TGTGCCAGCAGCTTAGGTCAGGGACTATATTCACCCCTCCACTTT
TRBV24-1	TRBJ2-2	-	few	CATSDVASNTGELFF	TGTGCCACCAGTGATGTTGCGAGTAACACCGGGGAGCTGTTTTTT
TRBV6-1	TRBJ1-4	-	few	CASGTAATNEKLFF	TGTGCCAGCGGAACAGCCGCAACTAATGAAAAACTGTTTTTT
TRBV20-1	TRBJ2-1	-	many	CSARRGANNEQFF	TGCAGTGCTAGGAGGGGGGCGAACAATGAGCAGTTCTTC
TRBV5-1	TRBJ1-1	TRBD1	-	CASSSGQGVTEAFF	TGCGCCAGCAGTTCTGGACAGGGGGTAACTGAAGCTTTCTTT
TRBV28	TRBJ1-5	-	-	CASRVGVGNQPQHF	TGTGCCAGCAGAGTGGGAGTGGGAAATCAGCCCCAGCATTTT
TRBV5-5	TRBJ2-1	TRBD2	few	CASSLEAGVVEQFF	TGTGCCAGCAGCTTGGAGGCGGGAGTTGTCGAGCAGTTCTTC
TRBV12-3/TRBV12-4	TRBJ2-1	-	many	CASSLGDSSYNEQFF	TGTGCCAGCAGTTTAGGGGATAGCTCCTACAATGAGCAGTTCTTC
TRBV20-1	TRBJ2-2	TRBD1	many	CSAKQMTGTYNTGELFF	TGCAGTGCTAAACAAATGACAGGGACCTACAACACCGGGGAGCTGTTTTTT
TRBV7-9	TRBJ2-1	TRBD2	few	CASSLRGRASHEQFF	TGTGCCAGCAGCTTACGTGGGAGGGCAAGCCATGAGCAGTTCTTC
TRBV28	TRBJ2-7	-	-	CASSRSREQYF	TGTGCCAGCAGTCGGTCCCGCGAGCAGTACTTC
TRBV19	TRBJ1-5	-	-	CASSIGSSNQPQHF	TGTGCCAGTAGTATAGGCAGTAGCAATCAGCCCCAGCATTTT
TRBV3-1	TRBJ2-1	TRBD2	few	CASSQGLAGVLRNEQFF	TGTGCCAGCAGCCAAGGCCTAGCGGGAGTTCTTCGCAATGAGCAGTTCTTC
TRBV7-9	TRBJ2-7	-	many	CASSLGRENGEQYF	TGTGCCAGCAGCTTAGGCAGGGAAAACGGCGAGCAGTACTTC
TRBV11-2	TRBJ2-1	-	-	CASGVWVINNEQFF	TGTGCCAGCGGGGTATGGGTTATCAACAATGAGCAGTTCTTC
TRBV4-3	TRBJ1-2	-	many	CASSRAVTGQGGYTF	TGCGCCAGCAGCCGAGCCGTAACTGGTCAGGGTGGCTACACCTTC
TRBV29-1	TRBJ1-1	-	few	CSVEARLFTEAFF	TGCAGCGTTGAAGCTAGACTTTTCACTGAAGCTTTCTTT
TRBV5-3	TRBJ1-2	-	many	CASTPRRYREAPNYGYTF	TGTGCCAGTACGCCGAGAAGATACAGGGAAGCTCCTAACTATGGCTACACCTTC
TRBV14	TRBJ2-7	-	many	CASSQNHRSYYEQYF	TGTGCCAGCAGCCAAAATCACAGGTCTTACTACGAGCAGTACTTC
TRBV24-1	TRBJ2-1	TRBD1	-	CATSDSGQGASDNEQFF	TGTGCCACCAGTGATTCAGGACAGGGGGCGTCAGACAATGAGCAGTTCTTC
TRBV6-5	TRBJ2-5	TRBD2	-	CASSYRRGGQETQYF	TGTGCCAGCAGTTATCGGCGGGGGGGCCAAGAGACCCAGTACTTC
TRBV20-1	TRBJ1-3	TRBD1	-	CSAGNRGAGNTIYF	TGCAGTGCTGGAAACAGGGGCGCCGGAAACACCATATATTTT
TRBV27	TRBJ2-5	TRBD2	-	CASSFASGGGETQYF	TGTGCCAGCAGTTTCGCTAGCGGGGGTGGGGAGACCCAGTACTTC
TRBV10-1	TRBJ2-7	TRBD1	-	CASSGRDSPTGEQYF	TGCGCCAGCAGTGGAAGGGACAGCCCGACGGGGGAGCAGTACTTC
TRBV20-1	TRBJ2-1	TRBD2	-	CSARGASGSYNEQFF	TGCAGTGCTAGGGGAGCCAGCGGGAGCTACAATGAGCAGTTCTTC